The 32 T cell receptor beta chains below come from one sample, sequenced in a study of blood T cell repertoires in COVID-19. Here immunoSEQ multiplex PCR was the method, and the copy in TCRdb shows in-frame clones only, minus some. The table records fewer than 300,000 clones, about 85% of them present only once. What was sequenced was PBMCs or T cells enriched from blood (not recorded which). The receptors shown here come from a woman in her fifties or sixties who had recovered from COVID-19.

As DNA, the CDR3 is TGTGCCAGCAGCGCGGCATGGGTGATGGCCTACGAGCAGTACTTC. Protein product: CASSAAWVMAYEQYF. The V call is TRBV6-5, the J call TRBJ2-7; D call uncertain. The V gene lost 6 bases and the J gene lost 2 bases, with 17 bases spanning the gap. CDR1 and CDR2 (germline): MNHEY, SVGAGI. The CDR3 has 15 residues.

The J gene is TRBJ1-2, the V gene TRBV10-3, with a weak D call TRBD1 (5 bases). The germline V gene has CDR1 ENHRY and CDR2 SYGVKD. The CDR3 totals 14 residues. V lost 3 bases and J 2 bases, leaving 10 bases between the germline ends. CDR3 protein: CAISDRQRNYGYTF. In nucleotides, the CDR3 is TGTGCCATCAGTGACCGACAGAGAAACTATGGCTACACCTTC.

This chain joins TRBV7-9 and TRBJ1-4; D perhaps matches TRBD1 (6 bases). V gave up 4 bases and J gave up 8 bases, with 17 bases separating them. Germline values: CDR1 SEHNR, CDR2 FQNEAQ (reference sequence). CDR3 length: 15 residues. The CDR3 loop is CASSSNGYTGEKLFF. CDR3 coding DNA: TGTGCCAGCAGCTCAAACGGATACACAGGGGAAAAACTGTTTTTT. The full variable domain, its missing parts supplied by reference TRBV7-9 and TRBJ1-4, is DTGVSQNPRHKITKRGQNVTFRCDPISEHNRLYWYRQTLGQGPEFLTYFQNEAQLEKSRLLSDRFSAERPKGSFSTLEIQRTEQGDSAMYLCASSSNGYTGEKLFFGSGTQLSVL.

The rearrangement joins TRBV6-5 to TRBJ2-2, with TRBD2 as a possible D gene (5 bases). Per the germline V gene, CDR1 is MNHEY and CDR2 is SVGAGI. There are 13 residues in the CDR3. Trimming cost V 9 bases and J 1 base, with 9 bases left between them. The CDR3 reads CARGGGNTGELFF. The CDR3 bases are TGTGCCAGAGGAGGTGGGAACACCGGGGAGCTGTTTTTT.

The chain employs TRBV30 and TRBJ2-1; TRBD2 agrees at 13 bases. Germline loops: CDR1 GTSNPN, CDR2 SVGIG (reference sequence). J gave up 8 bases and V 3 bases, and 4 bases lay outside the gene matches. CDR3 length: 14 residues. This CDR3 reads CAWRVGLAGDEQFF. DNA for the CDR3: TGTGCCTGGAGAGTAGGACTAGCGGGGGATGAGCAGTTCTTC.

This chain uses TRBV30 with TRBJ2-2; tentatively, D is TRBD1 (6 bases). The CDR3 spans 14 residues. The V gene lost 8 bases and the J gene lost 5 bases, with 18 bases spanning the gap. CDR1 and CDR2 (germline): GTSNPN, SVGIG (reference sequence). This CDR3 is CAGGGRGRTGELFF. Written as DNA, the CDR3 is TGTGCCGGAGGAGGCAGGGGTAGAACCGGGGAGCTGTTTTTT.

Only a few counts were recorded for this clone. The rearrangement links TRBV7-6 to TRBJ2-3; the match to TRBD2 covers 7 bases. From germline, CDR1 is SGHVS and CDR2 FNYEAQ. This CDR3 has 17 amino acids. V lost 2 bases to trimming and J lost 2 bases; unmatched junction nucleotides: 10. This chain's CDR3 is CASSLRERGGPTDTQYF. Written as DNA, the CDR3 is TGTGCCAGCAGCTTAAGGGAGCGGGGTGGGCCCACAGATACGCAGTATTTT.

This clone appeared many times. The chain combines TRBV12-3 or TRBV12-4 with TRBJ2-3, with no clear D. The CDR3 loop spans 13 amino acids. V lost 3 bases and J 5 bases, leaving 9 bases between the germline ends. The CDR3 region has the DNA TGTGCCAGCAGTTTGCCGCCCGGAGATACGCAGTATTTT. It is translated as CASSLPPGDTQYF.

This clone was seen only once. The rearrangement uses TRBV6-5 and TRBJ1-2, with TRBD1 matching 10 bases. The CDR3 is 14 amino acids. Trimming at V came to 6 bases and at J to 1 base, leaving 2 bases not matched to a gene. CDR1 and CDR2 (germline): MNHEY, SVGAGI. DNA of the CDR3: TGTGCCAGCAGGGGACAGGGGCTTAACTATGGCTACACCTTC. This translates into CASRGQGLNYGYTF.

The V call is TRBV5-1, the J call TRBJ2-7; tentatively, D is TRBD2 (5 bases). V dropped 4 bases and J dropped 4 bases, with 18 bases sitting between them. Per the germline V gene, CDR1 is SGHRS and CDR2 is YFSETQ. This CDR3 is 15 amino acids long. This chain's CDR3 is CASSTVAAAGYEQYF. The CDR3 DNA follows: TGCGCCAGCAGCACCGTAGCCGCCGCGGGTTACGAGCAGTACTTC.

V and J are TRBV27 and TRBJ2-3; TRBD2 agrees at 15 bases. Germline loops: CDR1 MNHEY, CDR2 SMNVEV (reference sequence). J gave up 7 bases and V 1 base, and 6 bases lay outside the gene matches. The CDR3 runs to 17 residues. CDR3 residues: CASSLLPGLAGGYTQYF. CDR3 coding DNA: TGTGCCAGCAGTTTATTGCCGGGACTAGCGGGGGGTTATACGCAGTATTTT.

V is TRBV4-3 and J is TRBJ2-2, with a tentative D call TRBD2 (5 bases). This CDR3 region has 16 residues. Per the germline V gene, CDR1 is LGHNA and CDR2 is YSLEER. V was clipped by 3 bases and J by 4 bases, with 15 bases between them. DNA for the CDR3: TGCGCCAGCAGCCAGGACGAGCTTCGGGGCACCGGGGAGCTGTTTTTT. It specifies CASSQDELRGTGELFF.

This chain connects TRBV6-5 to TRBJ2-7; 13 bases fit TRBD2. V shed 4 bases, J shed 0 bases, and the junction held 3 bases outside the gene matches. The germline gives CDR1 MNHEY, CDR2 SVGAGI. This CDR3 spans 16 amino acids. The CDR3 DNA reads TGTGCCAGCAGTTCGGGACTAGCGGGAAGCTCCTACGAGCAGTACTTC. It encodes CASSSGLAGSSYEQYF.

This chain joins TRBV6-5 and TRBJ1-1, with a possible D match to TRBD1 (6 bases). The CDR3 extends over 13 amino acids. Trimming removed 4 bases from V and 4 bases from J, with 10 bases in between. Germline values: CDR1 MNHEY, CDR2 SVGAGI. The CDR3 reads CASSWGGRTEAFF. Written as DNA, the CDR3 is TGTGCCAGCAGTTGGGGGGGGCGCACTGAAGCTTTCTTT.

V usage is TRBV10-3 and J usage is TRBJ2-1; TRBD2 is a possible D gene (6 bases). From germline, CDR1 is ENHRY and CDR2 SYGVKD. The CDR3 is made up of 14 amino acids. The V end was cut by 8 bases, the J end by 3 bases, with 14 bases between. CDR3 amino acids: CAIGRGTVYNEQFF. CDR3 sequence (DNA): TGTGCCATCGGGCGGGGCACTGTCTACAATGAGCAGTTCTTC.

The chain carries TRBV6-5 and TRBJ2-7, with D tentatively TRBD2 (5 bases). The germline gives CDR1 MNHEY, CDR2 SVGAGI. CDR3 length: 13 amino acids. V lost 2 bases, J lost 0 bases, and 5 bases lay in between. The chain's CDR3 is CASSYGLSYEQYF. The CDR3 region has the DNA TGTGCCAGCAGTTACGGACTCTCCTACGAGCAGTACTTC.

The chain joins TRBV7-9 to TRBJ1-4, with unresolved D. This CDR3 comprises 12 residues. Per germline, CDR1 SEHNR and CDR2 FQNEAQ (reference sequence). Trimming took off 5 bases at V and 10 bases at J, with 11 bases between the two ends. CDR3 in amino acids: CASSQPEGKLFF. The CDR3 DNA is TGTGCCAGCAGCCAACCTGAGGGAAAACTGTTTTTT.

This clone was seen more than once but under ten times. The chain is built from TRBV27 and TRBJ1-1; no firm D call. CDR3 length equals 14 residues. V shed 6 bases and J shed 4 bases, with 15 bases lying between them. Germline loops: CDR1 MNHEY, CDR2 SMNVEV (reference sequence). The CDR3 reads CASRPAFSGTEAFF. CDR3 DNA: TGTGCCAGCAGGCCGGCCTTCTCGGGCACTGAAGCTTTCTTT.

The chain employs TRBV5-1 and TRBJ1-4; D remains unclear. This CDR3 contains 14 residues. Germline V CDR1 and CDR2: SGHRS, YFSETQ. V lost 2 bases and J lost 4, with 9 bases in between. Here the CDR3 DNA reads TGCGCCAGCAGCTTCGGTGGAGGTAATGAAAAACTGTTTTTT. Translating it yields CASSFGGGNEKLFF.

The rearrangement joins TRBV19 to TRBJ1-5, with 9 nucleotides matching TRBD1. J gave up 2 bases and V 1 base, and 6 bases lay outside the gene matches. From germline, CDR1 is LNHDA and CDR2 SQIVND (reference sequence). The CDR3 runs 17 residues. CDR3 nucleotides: TGTGCCAGTAGTATAGGACAGGGGGAACGAGGCAATCAGCCCCAGCATTTT. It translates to CASSIGQGERGNQPQHF.

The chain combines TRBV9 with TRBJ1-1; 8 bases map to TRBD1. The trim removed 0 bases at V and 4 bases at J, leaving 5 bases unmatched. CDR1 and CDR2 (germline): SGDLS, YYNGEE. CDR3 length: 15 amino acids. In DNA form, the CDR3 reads TGTGCCAGCAGCGTAGACGCTGGACAGGGCACTGAAGCTTTCTTT. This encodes CASSVDAGQGTEAFF.

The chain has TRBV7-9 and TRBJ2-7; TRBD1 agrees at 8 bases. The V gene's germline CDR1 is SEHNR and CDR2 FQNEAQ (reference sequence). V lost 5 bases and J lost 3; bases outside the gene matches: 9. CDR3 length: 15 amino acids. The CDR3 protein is CASSLPGQVSYEQYF. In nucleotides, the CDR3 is TGTGCCAGCAGCCTCCCGGGACAGGTGAGCTACGAGCAGTACTTC.

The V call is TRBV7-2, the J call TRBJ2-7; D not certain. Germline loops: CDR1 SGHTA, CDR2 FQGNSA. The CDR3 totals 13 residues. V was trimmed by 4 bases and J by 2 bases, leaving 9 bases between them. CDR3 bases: TGTGCCAGCAGCTCACCTCTAGCCTACGAGCAGTACTTC. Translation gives CASSSPLAYEQYF.

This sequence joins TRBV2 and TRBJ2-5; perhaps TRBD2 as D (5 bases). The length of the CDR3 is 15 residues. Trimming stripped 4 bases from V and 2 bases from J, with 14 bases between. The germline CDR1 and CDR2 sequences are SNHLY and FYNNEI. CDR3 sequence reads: CASSGIRGLQETQYF. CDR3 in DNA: TGTGCCAGCAGTGGGATCCGGGGTTTACAAGAGACCCAGTACTTC.

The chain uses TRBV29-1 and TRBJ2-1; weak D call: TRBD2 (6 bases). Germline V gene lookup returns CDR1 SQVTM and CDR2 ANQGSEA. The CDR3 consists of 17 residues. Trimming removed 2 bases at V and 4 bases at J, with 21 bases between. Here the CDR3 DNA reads TGCAGCGTTGAATATCCTTGGGACTTCGGCGATTACAATGAGCAGTTCTTC. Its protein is CSVEYPWDFGDYNEQFF.

CDR3 DNA sequence: TGTGCCAGCAGCGGACTAGCGGGAGGGTACACCGGGGAGCTGTTTTTT. This sequence encodes CASSGLAGGYTGELFF. The chain carries TRBV11-2 and TRBJ2-2, with 15 bases matching TRBD2. Germline loops: CDR1 SGHAT, CDR2 FQNNGV. CDR3 length: 16 amino acids. The junction had 1 base not matched to a gene; V was cut back by 5 bases and J by 3 bases.

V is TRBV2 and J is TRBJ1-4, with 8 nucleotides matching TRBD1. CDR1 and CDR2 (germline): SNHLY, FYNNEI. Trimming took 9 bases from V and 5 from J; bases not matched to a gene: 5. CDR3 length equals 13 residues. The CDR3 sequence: CASKDRANEKLFF. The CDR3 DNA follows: TGTGCCAGTAAGGACAGGGCAAATGAAAAACTGTTTTTT.

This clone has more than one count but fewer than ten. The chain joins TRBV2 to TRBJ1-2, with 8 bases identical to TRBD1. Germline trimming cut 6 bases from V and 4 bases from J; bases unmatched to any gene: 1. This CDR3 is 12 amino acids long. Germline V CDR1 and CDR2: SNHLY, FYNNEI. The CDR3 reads CASRGQVYGYTF. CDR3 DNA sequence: TGTGCCAGCAGGGGACAGGTCTATGGCTACACCTTC.

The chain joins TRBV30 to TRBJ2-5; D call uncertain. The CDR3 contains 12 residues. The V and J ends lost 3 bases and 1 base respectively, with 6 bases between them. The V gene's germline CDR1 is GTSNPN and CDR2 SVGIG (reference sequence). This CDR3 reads CAWSISQETQYF. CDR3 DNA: TGTGCCTGGAGCATCAGCCAAGAGACCCAGTACTTC.

Here the CDR3 reads CASSRGGLNYNEQFF. The CDR3 DNA is TGTGCCAGCAGCAGGGGTGGCCTAAACTACAATGAGCAGTTCTTC. The rearrangement links TRBV5-4 to TRBJ2-1, with D possibly TRBD1 on 5 matching bases. The CDR3 runs 15 residues. Germline-derived CDR1 and CDR2 are SGHNT and YYREEE (reference sequence). Between the trimmed V and J ends, which lost 4 bases and 3 bases, there was a span of 14 bases.

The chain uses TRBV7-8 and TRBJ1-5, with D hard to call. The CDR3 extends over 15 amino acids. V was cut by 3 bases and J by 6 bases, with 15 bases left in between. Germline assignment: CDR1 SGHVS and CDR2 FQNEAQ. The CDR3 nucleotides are TGTGCCAGCAGCTTCCAAGGACTTGGAGGTCAGCCCCAGCATTTT. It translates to CASSFQGLGGQPQHF.

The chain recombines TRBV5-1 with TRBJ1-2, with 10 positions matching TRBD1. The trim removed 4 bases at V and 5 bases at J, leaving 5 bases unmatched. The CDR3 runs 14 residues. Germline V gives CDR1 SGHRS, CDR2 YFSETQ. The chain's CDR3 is CASSPRDRGYGYTF. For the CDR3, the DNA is TGCGCCAGCAGCCCCCGGGACAGGGGATATGGCTACACCTTC.